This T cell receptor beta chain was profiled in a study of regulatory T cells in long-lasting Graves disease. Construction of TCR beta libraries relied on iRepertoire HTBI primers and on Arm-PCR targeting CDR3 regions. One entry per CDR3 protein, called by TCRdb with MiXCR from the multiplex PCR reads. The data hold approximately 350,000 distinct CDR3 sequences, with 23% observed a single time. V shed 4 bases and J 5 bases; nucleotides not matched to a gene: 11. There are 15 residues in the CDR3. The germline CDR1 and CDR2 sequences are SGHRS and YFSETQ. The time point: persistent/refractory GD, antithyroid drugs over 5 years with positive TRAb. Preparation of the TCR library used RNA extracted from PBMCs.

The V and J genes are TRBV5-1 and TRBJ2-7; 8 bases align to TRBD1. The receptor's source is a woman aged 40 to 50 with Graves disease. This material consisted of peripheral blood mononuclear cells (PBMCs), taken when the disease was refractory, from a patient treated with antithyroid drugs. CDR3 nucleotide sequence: TGCGCCAGCAGCCCCCGGACAGGGAGCGTCAACGAGCAGTACTTC. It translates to CASSPRTGSVNEQYF. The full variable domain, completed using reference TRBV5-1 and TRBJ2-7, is KAGVTQTPRYLIKTRGQQVTLSCSPISGHRSVSWYQQTPGQGLQFLFEYFSETQRNKGNFPGRFSGRQFSNSRSEMNVSTLELGDSALYLCASSPRTGSVNEQYFGPGTRLTVT.